This TCR beta chain is drawn from a study of blood T cell repertoires in COVID-19. Study at large: The United States, Italy and Spain supplied acute and convalescent COVID-19 samples.

Original processing methods: Nucleated cell counts were estimated from reference gene primer amplification. Generated by immunoSEQ multiplex PCR, the TCRdb table keeps only in-frame clones and is missing some. The D gene and trimming were derived from the DNA, and the V and J assignments and clone size from that table. In the table there are under 70,000 clones, less than 75% of which are singletons. The V and J ends lost 5 bases and 2 bases, in that order; junction bases with no gene match: 5. Germline-derived CDR1 and CDR2 are SGHRS and YFSETQ. The CDR3 has 15 residues. The chain links TRBV5-1 to TRBJ2-5, with 11 bases lining up with TRBD2. The source of this sequence is a woman aged 70-85 years with acute or convalescent COVID-19. Source material: peripheral blood. CDR3 bases: TGCGCCAGCAGTGGGCCTAGCGGGGGGCAAGAGACCCAGTACTTC. It translates to CASSGPSGGQETQYF.